One and the same sample provided the 3 T cell receptor beta chains below, sequenced in a study of T cells after yellow fever vaccination. TCRdb reprocessed the 5' RACE reads via MiXCR and lists one record per CDR3 protein. The table shows hundreds of thousands of distinct CDR3 sequences, with roughly an eighth occurring only once. The sequences come from PBMCs, collected on the day of the yellow fever booster vaccination. The receptors here all came from a man between 25 and 39 years old who received the YFV17D yellow fever vaccine.

This rearrangement joins TRBV7-2 to TRBJ1-6; a possible D gene is TRBD1 (6 bases). The CDR3 totals 14 residues. Looked up from germline, CDR1 is SGHTA and CDR2 is FQGNSA. Deletions cut 4 bases from V and 7 bases from J, with 11 bases between. The CDR3 loop is CASSSLGANSPLHF. DNA for the CDR3: TGTGCCAGCAGCTCCCTGGGGGCAAATTCACCCCTCCACTTT.

Only a few counts were recorded for this clonotype. V usage is TRBV28 and J usage is TRBJ2-1, with D possibly matching TRBD2 (5 bases). V was trimmed by 5 bases and J by 0 bases, leaving 17 bases between them. This CDR3 is built from 17 residues. The germline V gene has CDR1 MDHEN and CDR2 SYDVKM. CDR3 DNA: TGTGCCAGCAGTCCTTGGATGAGGGCAAGCTCCTACAATGAGCAGTTCTTC. This codes for CASSPWMRASSYNEQFF.

CDR3 loop: CASSDGVVSGRAGEQFF. The CDR3 nucleotides read TGTGCCAGCAGCGATGGCGTAGTGAGCGGGAGGGCCGGTGAGCAGTTCTTC. This sequence joins TRBV9 and TRBJ2-1, with 10 positions matching TRBD2. J gave up 9 bases and V 3 bases, and 15 bases lay outside the gene matches. The CDR3 totals 17 residues. The germline V gene has CDR1 SGDLS and CDR2 YYNGEE.